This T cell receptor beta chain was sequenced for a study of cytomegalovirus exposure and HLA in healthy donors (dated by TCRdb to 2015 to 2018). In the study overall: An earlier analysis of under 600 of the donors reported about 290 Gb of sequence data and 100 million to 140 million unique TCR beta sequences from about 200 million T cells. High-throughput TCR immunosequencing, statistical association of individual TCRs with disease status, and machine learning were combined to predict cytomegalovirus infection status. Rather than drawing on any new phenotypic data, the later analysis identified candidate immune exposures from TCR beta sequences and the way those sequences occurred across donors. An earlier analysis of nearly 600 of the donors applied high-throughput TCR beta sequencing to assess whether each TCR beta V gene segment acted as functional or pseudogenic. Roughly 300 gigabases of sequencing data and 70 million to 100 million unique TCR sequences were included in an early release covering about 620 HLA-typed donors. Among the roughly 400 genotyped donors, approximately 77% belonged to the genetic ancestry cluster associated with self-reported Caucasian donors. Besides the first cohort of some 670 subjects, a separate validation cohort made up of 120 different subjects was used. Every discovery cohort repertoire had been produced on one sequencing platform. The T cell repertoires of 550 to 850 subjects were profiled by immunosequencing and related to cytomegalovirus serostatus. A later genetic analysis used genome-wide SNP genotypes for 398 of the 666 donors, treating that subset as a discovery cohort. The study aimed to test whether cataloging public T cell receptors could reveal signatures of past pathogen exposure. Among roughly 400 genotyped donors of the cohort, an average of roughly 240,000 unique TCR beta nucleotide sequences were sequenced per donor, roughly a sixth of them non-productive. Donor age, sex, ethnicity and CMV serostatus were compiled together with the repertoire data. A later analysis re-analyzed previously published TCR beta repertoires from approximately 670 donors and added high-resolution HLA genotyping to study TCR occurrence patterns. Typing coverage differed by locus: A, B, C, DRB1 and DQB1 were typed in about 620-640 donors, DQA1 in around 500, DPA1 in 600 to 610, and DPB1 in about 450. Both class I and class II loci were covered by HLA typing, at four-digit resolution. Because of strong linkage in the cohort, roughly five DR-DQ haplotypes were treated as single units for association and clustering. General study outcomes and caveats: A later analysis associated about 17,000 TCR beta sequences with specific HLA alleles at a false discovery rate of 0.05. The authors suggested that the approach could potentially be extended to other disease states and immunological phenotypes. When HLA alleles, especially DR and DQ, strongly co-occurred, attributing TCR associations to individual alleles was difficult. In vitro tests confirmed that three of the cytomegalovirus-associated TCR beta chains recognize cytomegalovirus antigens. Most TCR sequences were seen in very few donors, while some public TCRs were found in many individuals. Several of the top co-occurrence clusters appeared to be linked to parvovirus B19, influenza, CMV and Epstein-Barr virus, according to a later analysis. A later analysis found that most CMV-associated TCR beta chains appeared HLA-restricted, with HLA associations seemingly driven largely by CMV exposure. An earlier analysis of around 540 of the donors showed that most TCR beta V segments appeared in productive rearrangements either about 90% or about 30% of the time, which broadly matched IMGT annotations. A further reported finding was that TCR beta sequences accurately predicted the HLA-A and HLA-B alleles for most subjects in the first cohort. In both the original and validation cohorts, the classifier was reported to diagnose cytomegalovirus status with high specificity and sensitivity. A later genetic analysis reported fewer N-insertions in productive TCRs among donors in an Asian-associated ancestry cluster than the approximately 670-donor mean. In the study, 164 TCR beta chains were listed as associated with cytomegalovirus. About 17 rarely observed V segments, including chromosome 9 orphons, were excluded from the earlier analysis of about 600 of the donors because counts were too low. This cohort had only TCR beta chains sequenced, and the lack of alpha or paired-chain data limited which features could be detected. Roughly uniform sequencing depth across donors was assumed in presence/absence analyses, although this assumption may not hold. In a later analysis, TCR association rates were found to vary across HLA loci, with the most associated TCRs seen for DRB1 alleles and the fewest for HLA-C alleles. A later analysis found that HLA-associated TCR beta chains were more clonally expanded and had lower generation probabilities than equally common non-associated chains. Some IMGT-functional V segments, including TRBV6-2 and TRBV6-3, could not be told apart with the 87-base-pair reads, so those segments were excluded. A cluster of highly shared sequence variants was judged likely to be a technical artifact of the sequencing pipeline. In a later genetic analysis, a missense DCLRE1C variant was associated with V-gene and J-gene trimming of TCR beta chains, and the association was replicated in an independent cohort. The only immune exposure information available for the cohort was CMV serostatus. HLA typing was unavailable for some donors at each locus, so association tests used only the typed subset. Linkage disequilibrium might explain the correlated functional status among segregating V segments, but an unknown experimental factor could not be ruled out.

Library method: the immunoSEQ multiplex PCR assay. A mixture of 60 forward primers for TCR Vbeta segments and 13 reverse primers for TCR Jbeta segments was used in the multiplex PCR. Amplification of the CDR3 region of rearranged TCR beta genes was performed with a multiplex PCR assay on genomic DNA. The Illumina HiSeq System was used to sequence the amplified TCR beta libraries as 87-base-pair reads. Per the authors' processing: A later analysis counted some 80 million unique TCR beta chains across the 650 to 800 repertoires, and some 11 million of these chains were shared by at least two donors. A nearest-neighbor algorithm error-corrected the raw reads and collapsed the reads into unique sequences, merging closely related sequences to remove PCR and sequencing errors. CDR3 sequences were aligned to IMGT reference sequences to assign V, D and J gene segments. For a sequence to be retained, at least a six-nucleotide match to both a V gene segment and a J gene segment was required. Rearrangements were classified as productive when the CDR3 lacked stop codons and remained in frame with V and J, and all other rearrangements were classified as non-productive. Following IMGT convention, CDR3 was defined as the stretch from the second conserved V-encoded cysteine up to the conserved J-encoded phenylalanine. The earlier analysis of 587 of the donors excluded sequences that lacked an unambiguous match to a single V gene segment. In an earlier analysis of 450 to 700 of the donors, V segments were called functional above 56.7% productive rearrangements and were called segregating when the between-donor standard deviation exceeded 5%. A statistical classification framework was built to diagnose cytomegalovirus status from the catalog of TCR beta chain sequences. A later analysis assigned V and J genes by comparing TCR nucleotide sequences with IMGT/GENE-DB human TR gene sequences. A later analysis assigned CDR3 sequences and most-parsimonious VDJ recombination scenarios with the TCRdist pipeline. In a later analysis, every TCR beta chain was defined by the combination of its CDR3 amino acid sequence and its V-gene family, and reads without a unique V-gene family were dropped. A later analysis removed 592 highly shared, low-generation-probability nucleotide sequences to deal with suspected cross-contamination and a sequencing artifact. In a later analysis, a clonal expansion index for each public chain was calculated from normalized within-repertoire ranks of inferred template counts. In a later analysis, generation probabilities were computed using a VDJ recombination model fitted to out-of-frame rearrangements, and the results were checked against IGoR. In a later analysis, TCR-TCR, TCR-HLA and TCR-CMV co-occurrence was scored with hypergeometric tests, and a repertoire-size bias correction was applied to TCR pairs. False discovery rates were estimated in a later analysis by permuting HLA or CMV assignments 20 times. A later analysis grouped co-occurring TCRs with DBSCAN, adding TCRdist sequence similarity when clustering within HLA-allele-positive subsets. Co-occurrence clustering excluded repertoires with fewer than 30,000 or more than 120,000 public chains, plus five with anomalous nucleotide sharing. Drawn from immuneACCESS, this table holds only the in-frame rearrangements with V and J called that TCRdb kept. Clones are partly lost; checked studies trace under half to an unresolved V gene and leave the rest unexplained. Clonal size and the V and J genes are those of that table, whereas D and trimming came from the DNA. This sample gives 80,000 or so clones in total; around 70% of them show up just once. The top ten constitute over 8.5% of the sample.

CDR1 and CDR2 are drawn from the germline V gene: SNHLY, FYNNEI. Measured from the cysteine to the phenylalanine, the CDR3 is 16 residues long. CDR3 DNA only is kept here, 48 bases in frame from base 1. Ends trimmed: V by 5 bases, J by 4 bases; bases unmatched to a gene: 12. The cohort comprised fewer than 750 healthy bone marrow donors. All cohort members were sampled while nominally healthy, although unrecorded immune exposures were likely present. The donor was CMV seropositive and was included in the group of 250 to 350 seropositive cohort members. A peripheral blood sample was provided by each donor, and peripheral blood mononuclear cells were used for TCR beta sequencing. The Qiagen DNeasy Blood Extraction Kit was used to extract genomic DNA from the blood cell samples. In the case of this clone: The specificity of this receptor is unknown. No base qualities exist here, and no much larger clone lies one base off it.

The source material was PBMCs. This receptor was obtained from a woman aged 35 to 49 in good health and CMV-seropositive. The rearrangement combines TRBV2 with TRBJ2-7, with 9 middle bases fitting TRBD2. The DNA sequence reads TGTGCCAGCAGTATCGGGTCTAGCGGGATAATGTACGAGCAGTACTTC. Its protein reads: CASSIGSSGIMYEQYF.